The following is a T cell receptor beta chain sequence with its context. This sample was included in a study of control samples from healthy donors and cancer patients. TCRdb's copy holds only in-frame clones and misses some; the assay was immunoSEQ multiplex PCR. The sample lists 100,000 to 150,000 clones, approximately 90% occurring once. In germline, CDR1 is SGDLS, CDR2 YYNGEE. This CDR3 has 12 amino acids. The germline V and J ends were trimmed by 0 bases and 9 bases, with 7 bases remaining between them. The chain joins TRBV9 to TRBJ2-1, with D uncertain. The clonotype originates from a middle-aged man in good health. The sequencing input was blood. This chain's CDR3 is CASSVATGEQFF. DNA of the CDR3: TGTGCCAGCAGCGTAGCTACGGGTGAGCAGTTCTTC.